The entry below gives a single T cell receptor beta chain sequence along with its context. The antigen is undetermined. This sample is part of a study of cytomegalovirus exposure and HLA in healthy donors. Study conclusions and caveats: Later analysis suggested links between common viral pathogens and several top significant clusters.

Looked up from germline, CDR1 is MDHEN and CDR2 is SYDVKM. Trimming cost V 7 bases and J 8 bases, with 20 bases left between them. The CDR3 sequence is 14 residues long. Healthy individuals who donated bone marrow served as the donors. The PCR contained 60 Vbeta and 13 Jbeta primers. Libraries were prepared by immunoSEQ multiplex PCR; TCRdb keeps only in-frame clonotypes and omits some of them. The table has approximately 100,000 clones, about 75% seen once. The clonotype was recovered from a man in his fifties or sixties in good health and CMV-seronegative. The rearrangement joins TRBV28 to TRBJ1-2, with D perhaps TRBD1 (5 bases). Sequenced input: PBMCs. The CDR3 DNA is TGTGCCAGCACAAGGGGCCGTACTCGTGGGGGCTACACCTTC. Translated, it gives CASTRGRTRGGYTF.